This T cell receptor beta chain derives from a study of shared clonotypes between healthy human individuals. On sorted subsets, replicate PCRs used roughly 190 ng DNA, or roughly 30,000 T cell genomes. Clones were sequenced by immunoSEQ multiplex PCR, and TCRdb holds only the in-frame ones, with some missing. The profile covers hundreds of thousands of clones, with about 74% appearing a single time and about a tenth taken by the ten largest. Overall study findings and caveats: Sequencing depth was expected to affect clonotype sharing among donors. Non-shared clonotypes showed lower generation probabilities than clonotypes common to all four donors. Richness estimates generally favored naive over memory subsets.

At least ten counts were recorded for this clone. The antigen remains undetermined. The CDR3 runs 14 residues. Germline CDR1 SNHLY, CDR2 FYNNEI. With V trimmed by 3 bases and J by 4 bases, 3 bases remained unmatched. This TCR was recovered from a man aged 25-40 years in good health. The chain couples TRBV2 to TRBJ2-7; TRBD1 aligns across 10 bases. Input material: memory CD4+ T cells sorted from blood. Subset in this sample: CD45RA-negative fraction. DNA for the CDR3: TGTGCCAGCAGTGACGGGGACAGGGGATACGAGCAGTACTTC. This codes for CASSDGDRGYEQYF.